The sequence of this T cell receptor beta chain was determined in a study of OX40 agonist ivuxolimab in advanced cancers. Study summary: All patients had ivuxolimab intravenously every 2 weeks at 0.01 to 10 mg/kg. Hepatocellular carcinoma, melanoma, renal cell or head and neck cancer affected the dose-escalation patients. Study findings and constraints: There was clonal expansion of CD4+ and CD8+ blood T cells by week 6 at 0.1 to 3.0 mg/kg.

Sequencing was performed with immunoSEQ multiplex PCR; in TCRdb, only in-frame clones are kept and a portion is missing. The sample contains approximately 29,000 clones, around four fifths of which appear only once. This CDR3 comprises 15 residues. Germline CDR1 and CDR2: SGHAT and FQNNGV. Trimming left V 2 bases short and J 5 bases short, with 14 bases between. About this clone itself: Its matching antigen is unknown.

The rearrangement joins TRBV11-2 to TRBJ2-3; possibly TRBD1 for D (5 bases). The sequence came from an adult with an advanced solid tumor such as melanoma, head and neck, liver or kidney cancer. The sample here was CD4+ or CD8+ T cells sorted from blood, taken in a trial of the OX40 agonist ivuxolimab. CDR3 bases: TGTGCCAGCAGCTTACGGAACAGGAGAGTAGATACGCAGTATTTT. Translated, it gives CASSLRNRRVDTQYF.